These 21 T cell receptor beta chains were sequenced from one sample in a study of Ad26.COV2.S vaccination and SARS-CoV-2 variants. Libraries were prepared by immunoSEQ multiplex PCR; TCRdb keeps only in-frame clonotypes and omits some of them. The sample includes fewer than 500,000 clones, 80% to 95% seen only once; the top ten take about 12%. Treatment noted: around 19 received Ad26.COV2.S at low or high dose, single or two shots; roughly five received placebo; per-sample allocation not given. Material that was analyzed had been drawn on day 63 after the first vaccine or placebo injection. Sequencing was performed on peripheral blood, taken in a trial of Ad26.COV2.S vaccine versus placebo. These receptors all come from a person aged 18-65 years who received the Ad26.COV2.S COVID-19 vaccine or a placebo.

The CDR3 loop reads CASSLSPENTQYF. For the CDR3, the DNA is TGTGCCAGCAGCTTATCCCCAGAGAACACGCAGTATTTT. The genes are TRBV7-9 and TRBJ2-3; D uncertain. Germline CDR1 and CDR2: SEHNR and FQNEAQ (reference sequence). Trimming took 2 bases from V and 9 from J, leaving 12 bases between them. CDR3 length: 13 residues.

V gene TRBV28 combines with J gene TRBJ2-1; 8 bases map to TRBD1. V gave up 3 bases and J gave up 3 bases; unmatched junction bases: 4. This CDR3 is 15 amino acids long. CDR1 is MDHEN and CDR2 is SYDVKM in the germline V gene. CDR3 in DNA: TGTGCCAGCAGTTTTCTTGGACAGGGCTACAATGAGCAGTTCTTC. This encodes CASSFLGQGYNEQFF.

The V call is TRBV11-1, the J call TRBJ1-1; D is unclear. The length of the CDR3 is 13 residues. Germline V gives CDR1 SGHAT, CDR2 FQDESV (reference sequence). Trimming cost V 3 bases and J 1 base, with 6 bases left between them. The CDR3 protein is CASSFNGNTEAFF. The CDR3 DNA follows: TGTGCCAGCAGCTTTAATGGGAACACTGAAGCTTTCTTT.

The V and J genes are TRBV7-9 and TRBJ2-5; TRBD1 matches 9 bases. V shed 4 bases and J 5 bases; nucleotides not matched to a gene: 5. CDR3 size: 14 residues. Germline V gene lookup returns CDR1 SEHNR and CDR2 FQNEAQ (reference sequence). CDR3 amino acids: CASSWDRESETQYF. The CDR3 bases are TGTGCCAGCAGCTGGGACAGGGAATCTGAGACCCAGTACTTC.

The chain recombines TRBV6-2 or TRBV6-3 with TRBJ2-7; 7 bases match TRBD2. The V gene's germline CDR1 is MNHEY and CDR2 SVGEGT. V was pared by 2 bases and J by 2 bases, with 3 bases of the junction left unmatched. The CDR3 contains 14 residues. CDR3 coding DNA: TGTGCCAGCAGTTACGGCGGGGGAACCTACGAGCAGTACTTC. Encoded protein: CASSYGGGTYEQYF.

The chain joins TRBV6-6 to TRBJ1-3; D is uncertain. The CDR3 has 12 residues. CDR1 is MNHNY and CDR2 is SVGAGI in the germline V gene (reference sequence). The V end was cut by 4 bases, the J end by 0 bases, with 1 base between. The DNA of the CDR3 is TGTGCCAGCAGTTTCTCTGGAAACACCATATATTTT. Its translation is CASSFSGNTIYF.

This sequence joins TRBV28 and TRBJ1-3, with TRBD1 matching 8 bases. The CDR3 covers 14 residues. Looked up from germline, CDR1 is MDHEN and CDR2 is SYDVKM. V lost 7 bases to trimming and J lost 3 bases; unmatched junction nucleotides: 5. The CDR3 DNA reads TGTGCCAGCATAATCGGACAGGGTGGAAACACCATATATTTT. The encoded protein is CASIIGQGGNTIYF.

J is TRBJ2-3 and V is TRBV4-3, with no clear D. V was pared by 0 bases and J by 9 bases, with 10 bases between. This CDR3 spans 13 amino acids. CDR1 and CDR2 from the germline V gene are LGHNA and YSLEER. CDR3 in amino acids: CASSQDPSTTQYF. Written as DNA, the CDR3 is TGCGCCAGCAGCCAAGACCCGTCTACGACGCAGTATTTT.

This sequence joins TRBV6-5 and TRBJ2-7; 9 nucleotides agree with TRBD1. Trimming at V came to 7 bases and at J to 5 bases, leaving 12 bases not matched to a gene. The CDR3 loop spans 15 amino acids. Germline values: CDR1 MNHEY, CDR2 SVGAGI. CDR3 residues: CASTRSGQGWDEQYF. The DNA of the CDR3 is TGTGCCAGCACCCGAAGCGGACAGGGGTGGGACGAGCAGTACTTC.

This clone was seen a single time. The chain joins TRBV6-5 to TRBJ2-7, with D hard to call. Germline lookup yields CDR1 MNHEY and CDR2 SVGAGI. The germline V and J ends were trimmed by 4 bases and 3 bases, with 7 bases remaining between them. The CDR3 loop spans 12 amino acids. CDR3 region: CASSLNSYEQYF. The CDR3 region has the DNA TGTGCCAGCAGTTTGAACAGCTACGAGCAGTACTTC.

The chain employs TRBV7-9 and TRBJ2-1; D gene unclear. The CDR3 is 12 amino acids. Per germline, CDR1 SEHNR and CDR2 FQNEAQ (reference sequence). V dropped 0 bases and J dropped 7 bases, with 4 bases sitting between them. CDR3 region: CASSLASNEQFF. CDR3 bases: TGTGCCAGCAGCTTAGCTAGTAATGAGCAGTTCTTC.

V usage is TRBV6-1 and J usage is TRBJ2-3; TRBD2 agrees at 7 bases. The CDR3 is made up of 17 amino acids. From germline, CDR1 is MNHNS and CDR2 SASEGT. V lost 0 bases, J lost 2 bases, and 8 bases stayed unmatched. CDR3: CASSEAPSGLPTDTQYF. The CDR3 coding sequence is TGTGCCAGCAGTGAAGCCCCGTCGGGACTACCCACAGATACGCAGTATTTT.

The gene calls are TRBV10-1 and TRBJ2-5; tentative D call: TRBD1 (5 bases). V shed 3 bases and J shed 6 bases, with 8 bases lying between them. The CDR3 has 12 amino acids. CDR1 is WNHNN and CDR2 is SYGVQD in the germline V gene (reference sequence). CDR3 sequence (DNA): TGCGCCAGCAGTGATGGGGCCAAGACCCAGTACTTC. Its translation is CASSDGAKTQYF.

This clone was observed a single time. This rearrangement joins TRBV12-3 or TRBV12-4 to TRBJ1-1; 7 bases match TRBD1. The CDR3 contains 13 residues. V was clipped by 7 bases and J by 4 bases; unmatched bases: 6. The CDR3 sequence is CASTLAGGTEAFF. The CDR3, as DNA: TGTGCCAGCACCCTCGCAGGGGGCACTGAAGCTTTCTTT.

The chain employs TRBV5-1 and TRBJ2-5; 8 positions match TRBD1. Germline lookup yields CDR1 SGHRS and CDR2 YFSETQ. The CDR3 runs 14 residues. V shed 4 bases, J shed 3 bases, and the junction held 5 bases outside the gene matches. The CDR3 region has the DNA TGCGCCAGCAGCCCGTCGGACAGGGAAGAGACCCAGTACTTC. Its translation: CASSPSDREETQYF.

This clone was recorded only once. V usage is TRBV5-6 and J usage is TRBJ2-7; 8 nucleotides align to TRBD1. Germline CDR1 is SGHDT and CDR2 is YYEEEE. This CDR3 comprises 15 residues. The J segment lost 6 bases and the V segment lost 4 bases, leaving 12 bases of the junction unmatched. CDR3 bases: TGTGCCAGCAGCCTCCGGGACAGGATCCTATCCGAGCAGTACTTC. Protein product: CASSLRDRILSEQYF.

V is TRBV3-1 (or the pseudogene TRBV3-2) and J is TRBJ2-3; 14 bases match TRBD2. Germline assignment: CDR1 LGHDT and CDR2 YNNKEL (reference sequence). The CDR3 contains 16 residues. J gave up 4 bases and V 1 base, and 1 base lay outside the gene matches. The DNA of the CDR3 is TGTGCCAGCAGCCAAGCGACTAGCGGGAGGGCAGATACGCAGTATTTT. As protein: CASSQATSGRADTQYF.

This chain links TRBV19 with TRBJ1-5, with a tentative D call TRBD1 (6 bases). V was pared by 7 bases and J by 4 bases, with 23 bases between. In germline, CDR1 is LNHDA, CDR2 SQIVND (reference sequence). CDR3 size: 17 residues. CDR3 in amino acids: CASTDEGRGRANQPQHF. In DNA, the CDR3 is TGTGCCAGTACCGACGAGGGCAGGGGTCGAGCTAATCAGCCCCAGCATTTT.

The CDR3 here is CASSLGGSNEQFF. CDR3 sequence (DNA): TGTGCCAGCAGCTTAGGGGGGTCCAATGAGCAGTTCTTC. The chain uses TRBV7-6 and TRBJ2-1, with D perhaps matching TRBD1 or TRBD2 (5 bases each). V gave up 1 base and J gave up 6 bases, with 7 bases separating them. This CDR3 is 13 amino acids long. Germline CDR1 reads SGHVS; CDR2 reads FNYEAQ.

The chain carries TRBV11-3 and TRBJ2-3, with a tentative D call TRBD2 (5 bases). The V gene lost 1 base and the J gene lost 0 bases, with 5 bases spanning the gap. Germline V lookup: CDR1 SGHNT, CDR2 YENEEA. The CDR3 is 14 residues long. DNA of the CDR3: TGTGCCAGCAGCTTAGGGACTAGCACAGATACGCAGTATTTT. Encoded protein: CASSLGTSTDTQYF.

This clone was counted a few times. The CDR3 DNA is TGTGCCAGTAGTTCTTGGACTGTGAACACCGGGGAGCTGTTTTTT. The encoded protein is CASSSWTVNTGELFF. The chain employs TRBV19 and TRBJ2-2; maybe TRBD2 (5 bases). CDR1 LNHDA and CDR2 SQIVND come from the germline V gene (reference sequence). V lost 5 bases and J lost 1, with 11 bases in between. This CDR3 comprises 15 residues.